This T cell receptor beta chain originates from a study of T-cell memory formation after mild COVID-19. Study-wide findings and caveats: Cross-reactive memory seemingly joined, as some responding clones were found in pre-infection memory. CD4+ clones that contracted lay mainly in CM and EM; CD8+ ones lay in EMRA.

A 5'RACE reaction primed in the constant segment made cDNA libraries of TCR alpha and TCR beta, and these carried sample barcodes and UMIs. TCRdb re-called the 5' RACE reads through MiXCR, storing one row per CDR3 protein. The table lists 200,000 to 250,000 distinct CDR3 sequences, over 9.5% of them singletons. This clonotype was counted only a few times. Antigen: not known. Relative to the germline gene, one junction end is altered; a read error may explain this. The CDR3 totals 13 residues. The germline CDR1 and CDR2 sequences are SGHTA and FQGTGA. The origin of this receptor is a young man who had mild COVID-19 (a few samples of this study predate the infection). Cell type and time point are not known. The sample was PBMCs or a T cell subset sorted from them (not recorded which). V and J are TRBV7-3 and TRBJ1-1; D might be TRBD1 (6 bases). CDR3 residues: CASSLTAGDISTF. CDR3 nucleotide sequence: TGTGCCAGCAGCTTAACGGCAGGGGACATTTCTACCTTT. The full variable domain, its missing parts supplied by reference TRBV7-3 and TRBJ1-1, is GAGVSQTPSNKVTEKGKYVELRCDPISGHTALYWYRQSLGQGPEFLIYFQGTGAADDSGLPNDRFFAVRPEGSVSTLKIQRTERGDSAVYLCASSLTAGDISTFGQGTRLTVV.